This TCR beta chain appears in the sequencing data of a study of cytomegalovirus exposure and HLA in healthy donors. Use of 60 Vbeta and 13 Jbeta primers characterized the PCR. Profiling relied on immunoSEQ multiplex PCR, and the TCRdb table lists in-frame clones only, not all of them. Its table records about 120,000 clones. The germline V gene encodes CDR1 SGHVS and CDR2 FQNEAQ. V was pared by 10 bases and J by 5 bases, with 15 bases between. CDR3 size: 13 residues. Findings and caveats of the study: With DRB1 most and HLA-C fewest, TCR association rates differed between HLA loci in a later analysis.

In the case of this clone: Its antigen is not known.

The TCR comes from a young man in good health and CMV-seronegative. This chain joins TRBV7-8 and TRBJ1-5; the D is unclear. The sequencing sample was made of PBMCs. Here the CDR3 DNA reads TGTGCCACCGGAGGGAACGCCTATCAGCCCCAGCATTTT. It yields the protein CATGGNAYQPQHF.